This T cell receptor beta chain was identified in a study of blood T cell repertoires in COVID-19. Trimming took off 0 bases at V and 10 bases at J, with 17 bases between the two ends. This CDR3 region has 15 residues. CDR1 and CDR2 from the germline V gene are SGDLS and YYNGEE. Per the study methods: Amplification with reference gene primers provided the estimates of nucleated cell counts. The assay was immunoSEQ multiplex PCR, and TCRdb's table has in-frame clones only and misses some. D and trimming come from the DNA, and the V and J calls and clone size come from that table. The profile shows tens of thousands of clones, 60% to 85% of them singletons.

The material sequenced was peripheral blood. This chain joins TRBV9 and TRBJ2-1; weak D call: TRBD2 (5 bases). This receptor was identified in a human donor in a cohort sampled during active COVID-19. CDR3 protein: CASSVEQRPEKEQFF. The CDR3 nucleotides read TGTGCCAGCAGCGTAGAGCAGCGGCCCGAGAAAGAGCAGTTCTTC. Full variable domain (rest looked up from reference TRBV9 and TRBJ2-1): DSGVTQTPKHLITATGQRVTLRCSPRSGDLSVYWYQQSLDQGLQFLIQYYNGEERAKGNILERFSAQQFPDLHSELNLSSLELGDSALYFCASSVEQRPEKEQFFGPGTRLTVL.